These 23 T cell receptor beta chains share one sample of origin, sequenced in a study of T-cell memory formation after mild COVID-19. One entry per CDR3 protein results from TCRdb running MiXCR on the 5' RACE reads. The sample has some 330,000 distinct CDR3 sequences, around a fifth seen once. The sequencing input was PBMCs or a T cell subset sorted from them (not recorded which). These receptors all come from an adult woman who had mild COVID-19 (a few samples of this study predate the infection). Cell type and time point are not known.

The gene calls are TRBV4-1 and TRBJ1-2, with D possibly matching TRBD1 (5 bases). The CDR3 consists of 14 residues. V was pared by 7 bases and J by 0 bases, with 12 bases between. The germline gives CDR1 MGHRA, CDR2 YSYEKL. CDR3: CASTQSRANYGYTF. The DNA for the CDR3 is TGCGCCAGCACCCAGAGCAGGGCTAACTATGGCTACACCTTC.

This clonotype was found a few times. The chain has TRBV7-2 and TRBJ2-1; TRBD2 agrees at 11 bases. V was pared by 5 bases and J by 10 bases, with 10 bases of the junction left unmatched. CDR1 SGHTA and CDR2 FQGNSA come from the germline V gene. The CDR3 is 15 residues long. CDR3 nucleotides: TGTGCCAGCAGCCCGAACCTAGCGGGAGGAGCGGAGCAGTTCTTC. Encoded protein: CASSPNLAGGAEQFF.

This clonotype was picked up a small number of times. The V gene is TRBV25-1, the J gene TRBJ2-5; no clear D. This CDR3 is 12 amino acids long. Germline CDR1 MGHDK, CDR2 SYGVNS. Trimming removed 4 bases from V and 4 bases from J, with 7 bases in between. This CDR3 is CASSANTETQYF. CDR3 sequence (DNA): TGTGCCAGCAGTGCGAATACAGAGACCCAGTACTTC.

A few counts support this clonotype. The chain joins TRBV2 to TRBJ1-2; 7 bases are a match to TRBD1. CDR3 length: 17 amino acids. Germline V CDR1 and CDR2: SNHLY, FYNNEI. J gave up 3 bases and V 6 bases, and 16 bases lay outside the gene matches. The CDR3 protein is CASSESRDSLSHYGYTF. CDR3 nucleotide sequence: TGTGCCAGCAGCGAAAGCCGGGACAGCCTATCGCACTATGGCTACACCTTC.

The rearrangement links TRBV13 to TRBJ2-7; 10 positions match TRBD2. CDR1 PRHDT and CDR2 FYEKMQ come from the germline V gene (reference sequence). V lost 3 bases to trimming and J lost 2 bases; unmatched junction nucleotides: 4. This CDR3 contains 15 residues. The DNA for the CDR3 is TGTGCCAGCAGCTTTAGGACTAGCGGTACCTACGAGCAGTACTTC. Its translation: CASSFRTSGTYEQYF. The whole variable domain, remainder taken from reference TRBV13 and TRBJ2-7, is AAGVIQSPRHLIKEKRETATLKCYPIPRHDTVYWYQQGPGQDPQFLISFYEKMQSDKGSIPDRFSAQQFSDYHSELNMSSLELGDSALYFCASSFRTSGTYEQYFGPGTRLTVT.

This clonotype turned up a few times. The chain has TRBV7-2 and TRBJ2-1; D possibly corresponds to TRBD1 (6 bases). Germline CDR1 SGHTA, CDR2 FQGNSA. Trimming shortened V by 5 bases and J by 10 bases, and 15 bases separated the two germline ends. CDR3 length: 13 residues. CDR3 residues: CASSPGTSGEQFF. For the CDR3, the DNA is TGTGCCAGCAGCCCCGGGACATCGGGAGAGCAGTTCTTC.

This clonotype was counted a few times. The chain uses TRBV12-3 or TRBV12-4 and TRBJ2-7; no clear D gene. V was trimmed by 8 bases and J by 3 bases, leaving 14 bases between them. The CDR3 contains 13 residues. The CDR3 coding sequence is TGTGCCAGCTCCAAACCCCCGAACTACGAGCAGTACTTC. It is translated as CASSKPPNYEQYF.

In this sample, this clonotype turned up a few times. This rearrangement joins TRBV4-3 to TRBJ2-3, with TRBD2 matching over 7 bases. This CDR3 region has 16 residues. The V and J ends lost 0 bases and 4 bases, in that order; junction bases with no gene match: 7. The germline V gene has CDR1 LGHNA and CDR2 YSLEER. The CDR3 coding sequence is TGCGCCAGCAGCCAAGATCATGCGGGAGTCCCAGATACGCAGTATTTT. Protein sequence: CASSQDHAGVPDTQYF.

There are many counts of this clonotype. The chain is built from TRBV5-6 and TRBJ2-3; 7 bases fit TRBD1. The germline V gene has CDR1 SGHDT and CDR2 YYEEEE. J lost 0 bases, V lost 4 bases, and 11 bases had no gene match. This CDR3 comprises 17 residues. The CDR3 here is CASSPGTWGQSTDTQYF. The DNA of the CDR3 is TGTGCCAGCAGCCCCGGGACCTGGGGACAGAGCACAGATACGCAGTATTTT.

This clonotype has just a few counts. This chain joins TRBV5-1 and TRBJ2-5; 7 bases are shared with TRBD2. V lost 2 bases and J lost 2; bases outside the gene matches: 9. Germline CDR1 reads SGHRS; CDR2 reads YFSETQ. The CDR3 contains 16 residues. The CDR3 region is CASSFGAGEIQETQYF. CDR3 sequence (DNA): TGCGCCAGCAGCTTCGGGGCGGGGGAGATACAAGAGACCCAGTACTTC.

This chain links TRBV20-1 with TRBJ2-7; a weak D match, TRBD1 (5 bases). Germline assignment: CDR1 DFQATT and CDR2 SNEGSKA (reference sequence). The CDR3 has 13 amino acids. The V gene lost 3 bases and the J gene lost 3 bases, with 12 bases spanning the gap. The CDR3 spells CSASPKGLYEQYF. In DNA form, the CDR3 reads TGCAGTGCTAGTCCCAAGGGGCTCTACGAGCAGTACTTC.

This clonotype was recorded at least ten times. The chain is built from TRBV5-5 and TRBJ2-2; 9 bases line up with TRBD1. Trimming cost V 0 bases and J 3 bases; bases outside gene matches: 6. Germline V gene data show CDR1 as SGHKS and CDR2 as YYEKEE (reference sequence). This CDR3 is 17 amino acids long. The CDR3 here is CASSLGVTGGHTGELFF. In DNA form, the CDR3 reads TGTGCCAGCAGCTTGGGCGTAACAGGGGGCCACACCGGGGAGCTGTTTTTT.

This clonotype has more than one count but fewer than ten. The J gene is TRBJ2-2, the V gene TRBV20-1; 8 bases map to TRBD2. There are 14 residues in the CDR3. Trimming took 5 bases from V and 3 from J; bases not matched to a gene: 5. Germline CDR1 DFQATT, CDR2 SNEGSKA (reference sequence). The CDR3 region is CSAAGLAYTGELFF. The DNA of the CDR3 is TGCAGTGCTGCCGGACTAGCTTACACCGGGGAGCTGTTTTTT.

CDR3 residues: CSATGPSYEQYF. The DNA of the CDR3 is TGCAGTGCTACGGGACCTTCCTACGAGCAGTACTTC. The rearrangement uses TRBV20-1 and TRBJ2-7; tentatively, D is TRBD1 or TRBD2 (5 bases each). The V gene's germline CDR1 is DFQATT and CDR2 SNEGSKA (reference sequence). The V and J ends lost 4 bases and 1 base respectively, with 8 bases between them. This CDR3 is 12 amino acids long.

About this clonotype itself: The conserved phenylalanine or tryptophan is not found at the CDR3 terminus, so this likely reflects a read error. This chain links TRBV7-2 with TRBJ2-1; 10 bases align to TRBD2. Germline CDR1 and CDR2: SGHTA and FQGNSA. Germline trimming cut 5 bases from V and 7 bases from J; bases unmatched to any gene: 11. The CDR3 is 16 residues long. The CDR3 spells CASSRTSGVPGNEQFI. CDR3 DNA: TGTGCCAGCAGCCGCACTAGCGGGGTACCTGGGAATGAGCAGTTCATC.

This clonotype was counted between two and nine times. CDR3 sequence reads: CSVEDRRDSSYEQYF. The DNA for the CDR3 is TGCAGCGTTGAAGACCGCCGGGACAGCTCCTACGAGCAGTACTTC. The chain has TRBV29-1 and TRBJ2-7; 7 positions match TRBD1. The CDR3 extends over 15 amino acids. CDR1 is SQVTM and CDR2 is ANQGSEA in the germline V gene. V shed 0 bases, J shed 0 bases, and the junction held 5 bases outside the gene matches.

This chain links TRBV7-8 with TRBJ2-5, with D possibly being TRBD1 (6 bases). The CDR3 totals 18 residues. V was clipped by 4 bases and J by 1 base, with 22 bases between them. The germline CDR1 and CDR2 sequences are SGHVS and FQNEAQ. The DNA of the CDR3 is TGTGCCAGCAGCTCCCATAGCATACACGGGACACTCCAAGAGACCCAGTACTTC. This gives the protein CASSSHSIHGTLQETQYF.

A few counts support this clonotype. The chain carries TRBV20-1 and TRBJ2-4; D is unresolved. The CDR3 extends over 15 amino acids. The germline V and J ends were trimmed by 6 bases and 0 bases, with 15 bases remaining between them. In germline, CDR1 is DFQATT, CDR2 SNEGSKA (reference sequence). CDR3 sequence reads: CSARSAGLAKNIQYF. In DNA, the CDR3 is TGCAGTGCCAGGTCGGCCGGTTTAGCCAAAAACATTCAGTACTTC.

The chain carries TRBV7-9 and TRBJ2-5; no clear D. The CDR3 covers 12 residues. Germline V gene lookup returns CDR1 SEHNR and CDR2 FQNEAQ (reference sequence). The germline V and J ends were trimmed by 2 bases and 3 bases, with 4 bases remaining between them. The CDR3 region is CASSLNEETQYF. CDR3 DNA sequence: TGTGCCAGCAGCTTAAACGAAGAGACCCAGTACTTC.

V gene TRBV6-5 combines with J gene TRBJ1-2, with D unclear. V was pared by 2 bases and J by 8 bases, with 15 bases between. The CDR3 covers 14 residues. Germline loops: CDR1 MNHEY, CDR2 SVGAGI. CDR3 residues: CASSYGSPIVGYTF. CDR3 DNA: TGTGCCAGCAGTTACGGCAGCCCTATCGTAGGCTACACCTTC.

This chain joins TRBV14 and TRBJ1-2, with a weak D call TRBD1 (6 bases). Germline loops: CDR1 SGHDN, CDR2 FVKESK. Trimming left V 1 base short and J 0 bases short, with 15 bases between. The CDR3 spans 17 residues. CDR3 region: CASSQVDAQGPNYGYTF. CDR3 in DNA: TGTGCCAGCAGCCAAGTAGACGCCCAGGGGCCTAACTATGGCTACACCTTC.

The rearrangement uses TRBV29-1 and TRBJ1-1; D perhaps matches TRBD1 (5 bases). This CDR3 has 13 amino acids. V lost 6 bases to trimming and J lost 2 bases, with 13 bases between them. Looked up from germline, CDR1 is SQVTM and CDR2 is ANQGSEA. CDR3 residues: CSVRTGPNTEAFF. The CDR3 DNA reads TGCAGCGTACGAACAGGTCCCAACACTGAAGCTTTCTTT.

The chain employs TRBV27 and TRBJ2-7, with D possibly being TRBD1 or TRBD2 (6 bases each). The CDR3 loop spans 15 amino acids. V was cut by 0 bases and J by 5 bases, with 14 bases left in between. Per germline, CDR1 MNHEY and CDR2 SMNVEV (reference sequence). The CDR3 DNA reads TGTGCCAGCAGTTTATCGGGGCTGGGGGGCGACGAGCAGTACTTC. Protein: CASSLSGLGGDEQYF.